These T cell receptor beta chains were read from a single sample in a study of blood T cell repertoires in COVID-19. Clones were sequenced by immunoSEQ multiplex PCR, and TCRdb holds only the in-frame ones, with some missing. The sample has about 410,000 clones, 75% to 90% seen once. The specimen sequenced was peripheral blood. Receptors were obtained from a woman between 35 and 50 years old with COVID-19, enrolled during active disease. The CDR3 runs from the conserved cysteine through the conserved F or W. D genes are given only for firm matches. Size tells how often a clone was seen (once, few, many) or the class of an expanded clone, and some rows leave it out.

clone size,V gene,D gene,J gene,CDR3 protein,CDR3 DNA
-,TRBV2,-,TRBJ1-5,CASSVLSNQPQHF,TGTGCCAGCAGTGTCTTGAGCAATCAGCCCCAGCATTTT
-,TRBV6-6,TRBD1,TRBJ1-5,CASSLGPGQYNQPQHF,TGTGCCAGCAGTCTCGGTCCGGGACAGTACAATCAGCCCCAGCATTTT
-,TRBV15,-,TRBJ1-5,CATSRDRGSNQPQHF,TGTGCCACCAGCAGAGACAGGGGAAGCAATCAGCCCCAGCATTTT
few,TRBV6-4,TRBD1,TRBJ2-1,CASSAEGASYNEQFF,TGTGCCAGCAGTGCCGAGGGGGCTAGCTACAATGAGCAGTTCTTC
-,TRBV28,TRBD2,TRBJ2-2,CASSLWTSGTNTGELFF,TGTGCCAGCAGTTTATGGACTAGCGGGACGAACACCGGGGAGCTGTTTTTT
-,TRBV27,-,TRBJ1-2,CASSLFYVPGNGYTF,TGTGCCAGCAGTCTTTTTTACGTCCCGGGTAACGGCTACACCTTC
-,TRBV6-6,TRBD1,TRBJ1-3,CASSPLGTGGNTIYF,TGTGCCAGCAGTCCTCTCGGGACAGGGGGAAACACCATATATTTT
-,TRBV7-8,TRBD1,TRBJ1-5,CASSPGQSYQPQHF,TGTGCCAGCAGCCCGGGACAGTCATATCAGCCCCAGCATTTT
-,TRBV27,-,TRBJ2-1,CASSSLGLHAVNNEQFF,TGTGCCAGCAGTTCCCTGGGACTCCACGCGGTAAACAATGAGCAGTTCTTC
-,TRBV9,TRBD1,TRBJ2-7,CASSAGPGQLKYEQYF,TGTGCCAGCAGCGCCGGTCCGGGACAGTTAAAGTACGAGCAGTACTTC
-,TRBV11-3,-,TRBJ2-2,CASSFRGFGELFF,TGTGCCAGCAGCTTCCGGGGGTTCGGGGAGCTGTTTTTT
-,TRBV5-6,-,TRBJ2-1,CASSLSTYNEQFF,TGTGCCAGCAGCTTGTCAACTTACAATGAGCAGTTCTTC
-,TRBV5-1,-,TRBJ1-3,CASSLGGDGNTIYF,TGCGCCAGCAGCTTAGGAGGGGATGGAAACACCATATATTTT
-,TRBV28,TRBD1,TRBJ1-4,CASSPGGQSNEKLFF,TGTGCCAGCAGTCCAGGGGGACAGTCTAATGAAAAACTGTTTTTT
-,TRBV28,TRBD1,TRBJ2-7,CASRPTTGIGGNEQYF,TGTGCCAGCAGACCCACGACAGGGATAGGGGGTAACGAGCAGTACTTC
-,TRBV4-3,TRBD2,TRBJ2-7,CASSQWGGLAVSSYEQYF,TGCGCCAGCAGCCAATGGGGGGGACTAGCGGTAAGCTCCTACGAGCAGTACTTC
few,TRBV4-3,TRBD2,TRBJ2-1,CASSQVAGGKHEQFF,TGCGCCAGCAGCCAAGTCGCGGGGGGCAAGCATGAGCAGTTCTTC
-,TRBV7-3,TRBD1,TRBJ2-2,CASSATGASNTGELFF,TGTGCCAGCAGCGCGACAGGGGCGTCGAACACCGGGGAGCTGTTTTTT
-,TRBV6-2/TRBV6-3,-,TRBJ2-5,CASSKVAFRYQETQYF,TGTGCCAGCAGTAAGGTAGCGTTCAGGTACCAAGAGACCCAGTACTTC
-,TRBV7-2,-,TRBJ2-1,CASRRRDEQFF,TGTGCCAGCAGGAGGCGGGATGAGCAGTTCTTC
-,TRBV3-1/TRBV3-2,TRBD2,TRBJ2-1,CASSQAGTTLYNEQFF,TGTGCCAGCAGCCAAGCCGGGACTACACTATACAATGAGCAGTTCTTC
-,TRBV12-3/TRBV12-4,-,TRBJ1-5,CASSLLGGQPQHF,TGTGCCAGCAGTTTGCTGGGGGGACAGCCCCAGCATTTT
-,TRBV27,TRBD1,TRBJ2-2,CAIRRTGETGELFF,TGTGCCATCCGCCGTACAGGGGAAACCGGGGAGCTGTTTTTT
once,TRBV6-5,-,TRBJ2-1,CASRSGRNEQFF,TGTGCCAGCCGATCGGGGAGGAATGAGCAGTTCTTC
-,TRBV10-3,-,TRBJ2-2,CAISSRSDTGELFF,TGTGCCATCAGTTCTAGATCCGACACCGGGGAGCTGTTTTTT
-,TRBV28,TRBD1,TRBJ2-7,CASRGQGRSYEQYF,TGTGCCAGCAGGGGACAGGGCCGATCCTACGAGCAGTACTTC
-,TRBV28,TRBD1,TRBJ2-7,CASSRPGTGSGEQYF,TGTGCCAGCAGTCGACCCGGGACAGGGTCTGGCGAGCAGTACTTC
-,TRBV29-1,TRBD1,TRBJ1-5,CSVDLGQGGNQPQHF,TGCAGCGTTGATCTGGGACAGGGTGGCAATCAGCCCCAGCATTTT
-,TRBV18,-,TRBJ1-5,CASSRTDYSNQPQHF,TGTGCCAGCTCACGGACAGATTATAGCAATCAGCCCCAGCATTTT
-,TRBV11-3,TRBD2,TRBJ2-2,CASSLELAGPPSNTGELFF,TGTGCCAGCAGCTTAGAGCTAGCGGGGCCCCCTTCGAACACCGGGGAGCTGTTTTTT
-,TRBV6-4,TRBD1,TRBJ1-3,CASRLDRAGNTIYF,TGTGCCAGCAGGTTGGACAGGGCGGGAAACACCATATATTTT
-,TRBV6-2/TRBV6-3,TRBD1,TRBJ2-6,CASSYFQGQGAGANVLTF,TGTGCCAGCAGTTACTTTCAGGGACAGGGGGCTGGGGCCAACGTCCTGACTTTC
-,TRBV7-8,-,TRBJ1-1,CASSLELRYTEAFF,TGTGCCAGCAGCTTAGAGTTGCGGTACACTGAAGCTTTCTTT
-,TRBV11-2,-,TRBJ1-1,CASRGGAGYPEAFF,TGTGCCAGCAGGGGAGGGGCAGGGTATCCTGAAGCTTTCTTT